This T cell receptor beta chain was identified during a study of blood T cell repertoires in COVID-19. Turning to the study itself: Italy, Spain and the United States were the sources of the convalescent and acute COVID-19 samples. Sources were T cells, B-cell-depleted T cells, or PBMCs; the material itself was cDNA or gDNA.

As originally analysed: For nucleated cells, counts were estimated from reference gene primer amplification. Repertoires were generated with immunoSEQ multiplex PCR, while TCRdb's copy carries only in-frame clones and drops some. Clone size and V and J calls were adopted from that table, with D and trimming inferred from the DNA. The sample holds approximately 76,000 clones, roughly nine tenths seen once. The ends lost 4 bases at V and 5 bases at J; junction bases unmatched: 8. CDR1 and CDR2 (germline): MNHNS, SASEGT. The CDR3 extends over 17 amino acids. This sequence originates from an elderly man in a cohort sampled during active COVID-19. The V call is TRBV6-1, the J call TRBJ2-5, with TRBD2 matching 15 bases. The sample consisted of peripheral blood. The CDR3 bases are TGTGCCAGCAGTGCCCGGACTAGCGGGGGGGCCGGGGAGACCCAGTACTTC. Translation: CASSARTSGGAGETQYF.